These 14 T cell receptor beta chains originate from one sample sequenced in a study of blood T cells in healthy people across ages (dated by TCRdb to between 2015 and 2016). Receptor amplification or capture employed 5' RACE. A second PCR of roughly 6 to 12 cycles was performed with a sample-barcoded 5' primer and a J-beta primer mix. TCRdb's own reprocessing of the public reads used fastp at Q25 and MiXCR and kept productive beta chains. Merged by CDR3 protein, the rows form single entries marked with the most common genes and DNA. In this sample the table shows approximately 2,000,000 distinct CDR3 sequences, 30% to 40% of which occur a single time. Together, the top ten hold 23% of the sample. Sequencing input: blood. These receptor sequences come from a human donor in good health.

The genes are TRBV7-9 and TRBJ2-3, with TRBD2 matching 16 bases. Germline lookup yields CDR1 SEHNR and CDR2 FQNEAQ (reference sequence). V was pared by 3 bases and J by 5 bases, with 8 bases of the junction left unmatched. The CDR3 totals 18 residues. The CDR3 sequence: CASSFLPGLAGGQDTQYF. In nucleotides, the CDR3 is TGTGCCAGCAGCTTTTTACCGGGACTAGCGGGGGGGCAAGATACGCAGTATTTT.

The J gene is TRBJ1-4, the V gene TRBV11-3; D call uncertain. The CDR3 length is 14 residues. Trimming took off 4 bases at V and 0 bases at J, with 6 bases between the two ends. CDR1 and CDR2 from the germline V gene are SGHNT and YENEEA. The CDR3 DNA follows: TGTGCCAGCAGCTCGCATGCAACTAATGAAAAACTGTTTTTT. Translated: CASSSHATNEKLFF. The full variable domain, in which reference TRBV11-3 and TRBJ1-4 provide the parts outside the CDR3, is EAGVVQSPRYKIIEKKQPVAFWCNPISGHNTLYWYLQNLGQGPELLIRYENEEAVDDSQLPKDRFSAERLKGVDSTLKIQPAELGDSAVYLCASSSHATNEKLFFGSGTQLSVL.

The V call is TRBV12-3 or TRBV12-4, the J call TRBJ2-5, with D perhaps matching TRBD2 (6 bases). Trimming stripped 5 bases from V and 0 bases from J, with 22 bases between. The CDR3 length is 18 residues. The CDR3 sequence is CASSGSWVSAGNQETQYF. The CDR3 coding sequence is TGTGCCAGCAGTGGCTCCTGGGTCTCTGCGGGGAACCAAGAGACCCAGTACTTC.

The V gene is TRBV5-1, the J gene TRBJ1-1; possible D gene TRBD1, 5 bases. V gave up 7 bases and J gave up 3 bases, with 10 bases separating them. CDR1 is SGHRS and CDR2 is YFSETQ in the germline V gene. The CDR3 is made up of 12 amino acids. This CDR3 is CASGRGDTEAFF. The CDR3 region has the DNA TGCGCCAGCGGTAGGGGAGACACTGAAGCTTTCTTT.

This clonotype was found a few times. The chain carries TRBV20-1 and TRBJ2-5, with 11 positions matching TRBD2. The CDR3 runs 13 residues. V lost 5 bases and J lost 4; bases outside the gene matches: 3. Germline V gene lookup returns CDR1 DFQATT and CDR2 SNEGSKA (reference sequence). Here the CDR3 reads CSAELAGAETQYF. The CDR3 DNA sequence: TGCAGTGCTGAACTAGCGGGGGCAGAGACCCAGTACTTC.

This clonotype has more than one count but fewer than ten. J is TRBJ2-7 and V is TRBV2, with D perhaps TRBD2 (7 bases). V dropped 6 bases and J dropped 3 bases, with 18 bases sitting between them. This CDR3 spans 15 amino acids. Germline assignment: CDR1 SNHLY and CDR2 FYNNEI. This CDR3 is CASREGEGISYEQYF. The DNA of the CDR3 is TGTGCCAGCAGGGAGGGGGAGGGGATAAGCTACGAGCAGTACTTC.

This clonotype has just a few counts. This chain joins TRBV10-3 and TRBJ1-1; D remains ambiguous. Per the germline V gene, CDR1 is ENHRY and CDR2 is SYGVKD. The germline V and J ends were trimmed by 0 bases and 0 bases, with 8 bases remaining between them. The CDR3 length is 15 residues. CDR3 coding DNA: TGTGCCATCAGTGAGTCAGGTGATATGAACACTGAAGCTTTCTTT. This encodes CAISESGDMNTEAFF.

This chain connects TRBV20-1 to TRBJ1-6; D ambiguous. Germline lookup yields CDR1 DFQATT and CDR2 SNEGSKA (reference sequence). CDR3 size: 11 residues. Deletions cut 0 bases from V and 8 bases from J, with 2 bases between. The CDR3 spells CSARDDSPLHF. The CDR3 bases are TGCAGTGCTAGAGATGATTCACCCCTCCACTTT.

This clonotype turned up a few times. The genes are TRBV12-3 or TRBV12-4 and TRBJ1-1; a weak D match, TRBD1 (6 bases). V lost 3 bases and J lost 7, with 18 bases in between. The CDR3 has 15 amino acids. This CDR3 is CASSFWGAFKGEAFF. The DNA for the CDR3 is TGTGCCAGCAGTTTCTGGGGGGCGTTTAAAGGTGAAGCTTTCTTT.

This clonotype was seen at least ten times. CDR3 residues: CSATEETQYF. CDR3 DNA: TGCAGTGCTACTGAAGAGACCCAGTACTTC. The J gene is TRBJ2-5, the V gene TRBV20-1; no clear D gene. The CDR3 has 10 amino acids. Germline V CDR1 and CDR2: DFQATT, SNEGSKA (reference sequence). Trimming pared 4 bases from V and 3 bases from J, leaving 3 bases between.

In its sample, this clonotype was seen a few times. This sequence joins TRBV7-2 and TRBJ2-3; D is possibly TRBD1 (6 bases). Germline CDR1 is SGHTA and CDR2 is FQGNSA. CDR3 length: 15 amino acids. V shed 6 bases and J shed 4 bases, with 17 bases lying between them. The CDR3 loop reads CASSRSRGTSDTQYF. CDR3 in DNA: TGTGCCAGCAGTCGTAGCAGGGGAACGTCAGATACGCAGTATTTT. Drawing the rest from reference TRBV7-2 and TRBJ2-3, the complete variable domain is GAGVSQSPSNKVTEKGKDVELRCDPISGHTALYWYRQSLGQGLEFLIYFQGNSAPDKSGLPSDRFSAERTGGSVSTLTIQRTQQEDSAVYLCASSRSRGTSDTQYFGPGTRLTVL.

The chain recombines TRBV25-1 with TRBJ2-4, with 13 bases identical to TRBD2. The closer fit of TRBJ2-7 to the DNA end suggests the J call may be wrong. The CDR3 has 19 residues. Germline V CDR1 and CDR2: MGHDK, SYGVNS. The CDR3 DNA is TGTGCCAGCAGTGAATATTTTTCAGGGACTAGCGGGGCAATCTACGAGCAGTACTTC. Translation: CASSEYFSGTSGAIYEQYF.

V is TRBV2 and J is TRBJ2-7; 8 bases match TRBD1. CDR3 length equals 15 residues. V was pared by 6 bases and J by 9 bases, with 16 bases of the junction left unmatched. CDR1 and CDR2 from the germline V gene are SNHLY and FYNNEI. CDR3 DNA sequence: TGTGCCAGCAGCTTTGGACAGGGCAGGGCTACAGGGCAGTACTTC. It codes for CASSFGQGRATGQYF.

Notes on this clonotype: The junction departs from germline at one end; a sequencing error may be responsible. This sequence joins TRBV11-1 and TRBJ1-2; 7 bases align to TRBD1. CDR1 and CDR2 from the germline V gene are SGHAT and FQDESV (reference sequence). The CDR3 sequence is 15 residues long. CDR3 in DNA: TGTGCCAACAGCCCTGGGAGGCAGGGGGACTATGGCTACACCTTC. It is translated as CANSPGRQGDYGYTF.